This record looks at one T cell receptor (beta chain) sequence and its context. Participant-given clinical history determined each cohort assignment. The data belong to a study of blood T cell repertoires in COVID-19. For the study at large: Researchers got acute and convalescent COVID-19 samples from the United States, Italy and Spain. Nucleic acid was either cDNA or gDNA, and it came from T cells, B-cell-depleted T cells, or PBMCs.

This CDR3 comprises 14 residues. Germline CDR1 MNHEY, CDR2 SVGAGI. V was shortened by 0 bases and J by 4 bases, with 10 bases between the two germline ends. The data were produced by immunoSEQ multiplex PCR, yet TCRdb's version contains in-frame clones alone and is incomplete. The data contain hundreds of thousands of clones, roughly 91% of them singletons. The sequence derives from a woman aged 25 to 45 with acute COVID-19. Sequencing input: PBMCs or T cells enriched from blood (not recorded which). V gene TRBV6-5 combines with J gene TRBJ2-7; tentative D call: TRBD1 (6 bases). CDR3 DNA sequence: TGTGCCAGCAGTTACTCGTCAAGGGGGTACGAGCAGTACTTC. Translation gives CASSYSSRGYEQYF.